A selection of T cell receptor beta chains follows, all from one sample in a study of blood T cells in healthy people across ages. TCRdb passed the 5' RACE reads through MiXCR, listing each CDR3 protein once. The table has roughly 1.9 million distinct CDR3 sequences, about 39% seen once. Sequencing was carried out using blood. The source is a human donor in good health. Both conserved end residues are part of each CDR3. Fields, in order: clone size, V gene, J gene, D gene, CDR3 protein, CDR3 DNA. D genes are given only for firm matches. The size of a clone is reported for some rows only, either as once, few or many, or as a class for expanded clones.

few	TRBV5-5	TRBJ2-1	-	CASSLGGHVYNEQFF	TGTGCCAGCAGCTTGGGGGGGCACGTATACAATGAGCAGTTCTTC
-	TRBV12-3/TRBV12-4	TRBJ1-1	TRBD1	CASSLDRGSVNTEAFF	TGTGCCAGCAGCCTAGACAGGGGTTCGGTGAACACTGAAGCTTTCTTT
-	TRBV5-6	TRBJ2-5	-	CASSAPSWAQYF	TGTGCCAGCAGCGCACCGTCGTGGGCCCAGTACTTC
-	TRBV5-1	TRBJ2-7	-	CASSWGTNPTYEQYF	TGCGCCAGCAGCTGGGGGACAAACCCTACCTACGAGCAGTACTTC
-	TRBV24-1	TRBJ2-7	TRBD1	CATSDSGTGSYEQYF	TGTGCCACCAGTGATTCCGGGACAGGGAGTTACGAGCAGTACTTC
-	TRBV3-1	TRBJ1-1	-	CASRRGMNTEVFF	TGTGCCAGCAGGAGGGGTATGAACACTGAAGTTTTCTTT
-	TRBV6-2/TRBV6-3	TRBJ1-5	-	CASSTRVQPQHF	TGTGCCAGCAGTACCAGGGTTCAGCCCCAGCATTTT
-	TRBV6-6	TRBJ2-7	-	CASSYGQPLEQYF	TGTGCCAGCAGTTACGGACAACCCCTCGAGCAGTACTTC
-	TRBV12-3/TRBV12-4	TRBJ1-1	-	CASSPQVWQAFF	TGTGCCAGCAGTCCTCAGGTTTGGCAAGCTTTCTTT
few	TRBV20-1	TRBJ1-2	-	CSAARVANYGYTF	TGCAGTGCTGCCAGGGTCGCCAACTATGGCTACACCTTC
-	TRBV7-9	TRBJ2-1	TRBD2	CASSPGTSGTSSYNEQFF	TGTGCCAGCAGCCCCGGGACTAGCGGGACGAGCTCCTACAATGAGCAGTTCTTC
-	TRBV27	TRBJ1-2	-	CASSLSFWGGPGGYTF	TGTGCCAGCAGTTTAAGTTTCTGGGGGGGCCCGGGGGGCTACACCTTC
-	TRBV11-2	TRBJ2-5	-	CASSSDSSLYF	TGTGCCAGCAGCTCGGACTCTTCTCTGTACTTC
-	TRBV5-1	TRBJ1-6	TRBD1	CASSLTGTGDRSPLHF	TGCGCCAGCAGCTTGACCGGGACAGGGGATCGTTCACCCCTCCACTTT
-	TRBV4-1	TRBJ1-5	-	CASSLGYLASNQPQHF	TGCGCCAGCAGCCTGGGTTACTTGGCTAGCAATCAGCCCCAGCATTTT